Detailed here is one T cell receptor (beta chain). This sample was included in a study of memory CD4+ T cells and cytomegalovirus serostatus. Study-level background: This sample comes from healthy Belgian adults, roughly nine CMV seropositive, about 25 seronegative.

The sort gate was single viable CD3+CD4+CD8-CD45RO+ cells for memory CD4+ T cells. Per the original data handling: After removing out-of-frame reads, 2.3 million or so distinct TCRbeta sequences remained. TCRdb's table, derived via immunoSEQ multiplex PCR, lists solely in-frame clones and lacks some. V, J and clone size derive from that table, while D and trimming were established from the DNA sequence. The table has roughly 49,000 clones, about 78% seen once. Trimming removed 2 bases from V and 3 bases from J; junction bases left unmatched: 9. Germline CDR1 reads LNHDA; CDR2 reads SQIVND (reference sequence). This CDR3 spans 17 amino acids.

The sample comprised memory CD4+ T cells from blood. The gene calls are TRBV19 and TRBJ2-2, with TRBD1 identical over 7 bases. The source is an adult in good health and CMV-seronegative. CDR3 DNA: TGTGCCAGTAGTATAAACAGGGGCGCCCTTGACACCGGGGAGCTGTTTTTT. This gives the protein CASSINRGALDTGELFF.